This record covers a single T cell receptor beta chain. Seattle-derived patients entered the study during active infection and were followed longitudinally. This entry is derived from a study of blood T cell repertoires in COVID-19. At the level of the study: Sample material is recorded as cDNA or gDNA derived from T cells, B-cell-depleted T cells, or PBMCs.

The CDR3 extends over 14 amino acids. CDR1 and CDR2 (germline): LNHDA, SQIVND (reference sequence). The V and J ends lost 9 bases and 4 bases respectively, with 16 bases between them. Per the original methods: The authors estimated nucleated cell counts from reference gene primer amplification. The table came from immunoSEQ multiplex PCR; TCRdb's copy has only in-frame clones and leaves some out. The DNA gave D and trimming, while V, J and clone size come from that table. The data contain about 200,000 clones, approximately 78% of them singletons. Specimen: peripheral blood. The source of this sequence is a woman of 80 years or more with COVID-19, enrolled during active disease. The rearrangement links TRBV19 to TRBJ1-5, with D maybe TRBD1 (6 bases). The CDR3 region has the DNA TGTGCCAGCAAAACGGACAGCCTAAATCAGCCCCAGCATTTT. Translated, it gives CASKTDSLNQPQHF.